This T cell receptor beta chain came from a study of T cells after yellow fever vaccination. Study-level background: SMART-Seq v4 Ultra Low Input prepared the low-cell-number fractions. Overall study findings and caveats: Of the clonotypes, a small share occurred in both CD4 and CD8 compartments. The study re-detected most primary-vaccination clones after the booster (96% CD4, around 89% CD8).

Germline loops: CDR1 DFQATT, CDR2 SNEGSKA (reference sequence). CDR3 length: 14 residues. Deletions cut 7 bases from V and 0 bases from J, with 13 bases between. Template-switching 5'RACE yielded the TCR cDNA; a universal primer site and UMIs were added in the process. Via MiXCR, TCRdb re-called the 5' RACE reads, giving one row per CDR3 protein. This table holds under 500,000 distinct CDR3 sequences, roughly 20% found once. There are a few counts of this clonotype. Its antigen is still unknown. The V and J genes are TRBV20-1 and TRBJ1-3; D call uncertain. Specimen: PBMCs, collected before the yellow fever booster vaccination. The TCR comes from a man in his late teens or twenties who received the YFV17D yellow fever vaccine. CDR3 residues: CSVRTASSGNTIYF. The DNA of the CDR3 is TGCAGTGTGAGGACGGCGAGCTCTGGAAACACCATATATTTT.